This T cell receptor (beta chain) was documented in a study of blood T cell repertoires in COVID-19. As for the study in general: Both acute and convalescent COVID-19 samples were obtained from the United States, Italy and Spain. PBMCs, B-cell-depleted T cells, or T cells were the source of the cDNA or gDNA that made up the material.

In the original workflow: Amplified reference gene primers provided the basis for estimating nucleated cell counts. Clones were read by immunoSEQ multiplex PCR, and TCRdb kept only the in-frame ones, dropping some. V and J calls and clone size come straight from that table; D and trimming were deduced from the DNA. Of some 120,000 clones in the sample, about 86% are singletons; the top ten hold 3.5% to 4.5%. The CDR3 is made up of 15 amino acids. Germline V gene lookup returns CDR1 MNHEY and CDR2 SMNVEV (reference sequence). The V end was cut by 3 bases, the J end by 3 bases, with 11 bases between. Sample: peripheral blood. The origin of this receptor is a woman aged 50 to 65 with acute or convalescent COVID-19. The chain joins TRBV27 to TRBJ2-2; D gene uncertain. The DNA for the CDR3 is TGTGCCAGCAGTTTGTTTAGTATAGACACCGGGGAGCTGTTTTTT. This gives the protein CASSLFSIDTGELFF.